Detailed here is one T cell receptor (beta chain). Profiling relied on immunoSEQ multiplex PCR, and the TCRdb table lists in-frame clones only, not all of them. The sample yields approximately 87,000 clones, under 65% seen once. This entry comes from a study of shared clonotypes between healthy human individuals. The CDR3 has 17 residues. V lost 0 bases and J lost 2, with 14 bases in between. The germline CDR1 and CDR2 sequences are SGHVT and SQSDAQ. CCR7-negative CD45RA+ TemRA cells were pooled with CD45RO+ cells for CD8 memory. The sequencing sample was made of memory CD8+ T cells sorted from blood. Subset meaning: CD45RO+ cells pooled with CCR7-negative TemRA cells. The sequence was obtained from a man aged 30-40 years in good health. This chain uses TRBV7-4 with TRBJ2-1; D gene unclear. The DNA of the CDR3 is TGTGCCAGCAGCTTAGCGGGTTTTTCGAGTGCCTACAATGAGCAGTTCTTC. This codes for CASSLAGFSSAYNEQFF.